This TCR beta chain was sequenced in a study of cytomegalovirus exposure and HLA in healthy donors. Study outcomes and limitations: The listing of roughly 160 TCR beta chains classed them as cytomegalovirus-associated. According to reports, the classifier identified cytomegalovirus status with high specificity and sensitivity. Within an earlier analysis, most TCR beta V segments proved productive either about 87% or about 30% of the time. Generally TCR sequences proved uncommon, though certain public TCRs appeared in numerous donors.

This clone was seen a handful of times. Its specificity is not known. CDR1 and CDR2 (germline): SGHRS, YFSETQ. Trimming at V came to 3 bases and at J to 5 bases, leaving 6 bases not matched to a gene. CDR3 size: 15 residues. PCR employed 60 Vbeta and 13 Jbeta primers. Clones were sequenced by immunoSEQ multiplex PCR, and TCRdb holds only the in-frame ones, with some missing. This table holds 75,000 to 80,000 clones, around 80% found once. The sequenced material came from PBMCs. The rearrangement links TRBV5-1 to TRBJ2-1; TRBD2 matches at 9 bases. The sequence came from a male donor in good health and CMV-seropositive. Here the CDR3 reads CASSSLAGADNEQFF. DNA of the CDR3: TGCGCCAGCAGCTCCTTAGCGGGAGCCGACAATGAGCAGTTCTTC.